Sequencing of this T cell receptor beta chain was carried out in a study of T cell repertoires in cytomegalovirus infection. Study-level findings and limits: Accumulated public TCR beta family frequency recognized individuals carrying CMV together with the relevant HLA.

TCRdb re-analysed the reads in MiXCR, keeping a single row per CDR3 protein. The data show some 180,000 distinct CDR3 sequences, about a sixth seen once. A few counts support this clonotype. The antigen remains undetermined. The CDR3 totals 13 residues. V lost 2 bases to trimming and J lost 6 bases, with 10 bases between them. CDR1 SGHTA and CDR2 FQGNSA come from the germline V gene. The source material was CD8+ T cells from PBMCs. V gene TRBV7-2 combines with J gene TRBJ2-5, with D possibly being TRBD2 (5 bases). The source of this sequence is a human donor in good health (CMV status not recorded). Some clones in this sample may be carry-over from other donors' samples. The CDR3 DNA reads TGTGCCAGCAGCTTAACTAGTACAAAGACCCAGTACTTC. Residues: CASSLTSTKTQYF.